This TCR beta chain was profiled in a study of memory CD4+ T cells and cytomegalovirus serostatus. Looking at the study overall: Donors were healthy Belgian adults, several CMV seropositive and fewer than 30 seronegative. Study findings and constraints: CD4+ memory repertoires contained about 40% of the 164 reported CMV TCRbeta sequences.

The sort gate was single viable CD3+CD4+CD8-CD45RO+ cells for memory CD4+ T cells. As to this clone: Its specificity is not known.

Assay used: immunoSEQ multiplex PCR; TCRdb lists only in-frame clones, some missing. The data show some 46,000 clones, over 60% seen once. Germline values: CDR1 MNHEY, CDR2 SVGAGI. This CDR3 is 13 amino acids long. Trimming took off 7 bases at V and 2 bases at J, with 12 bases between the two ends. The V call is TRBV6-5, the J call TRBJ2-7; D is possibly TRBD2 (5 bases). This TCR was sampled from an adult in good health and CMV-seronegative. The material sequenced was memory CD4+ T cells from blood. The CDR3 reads CASTSPGTYEQYF. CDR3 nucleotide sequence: TGTGCCAGCACTTCACCCGGGACCTACGAGCAGTACTTC.